Below are 5 T cell receptor beta chains sequenced from a single sample in a study of blood T cell repertoires in COVID-19 (dated by TCRdb to about 2020). Libraries came from the immunoSEQ multiplex PCR assay. TCRdb took over this immuneACCESS table, retaining in-frame rearrangements with V and J assigned. Such tables are incomplete; in checked studies, under half of the missing clones stem from an unresolved V gene, and the remainder is unexplained. The sample table lists fewer than 450,000 clones, more than 70% of them with a count of one. The ten largest account for roughly 6.6% of the sample. Sequenced sample: peripheral blood. The receptors stem from a woman between 70 and 85 years old with COVID-19, enrolled during active disease.

This clone has a handful of counts. The rearrangement joins TRBV5-1 to TRBJ1-6, with 7 bases that match TRBD1. The junction had 1 base not matched to a gene; V was cut back by 4 bases and J by 0 bases. This CDR3 has 15 amino acids. The germline CDR1 and CDR2 sequences are SGHRS and YFSETQ. CDR3 coding DNA: TGCGCCAGCAGCAGGGACAGCTCCTATAATTCACCCCTCCACTTT. Its protein is CASSRDSSYNSPLHF.

CDR3 residues: CASSVKGTGDFSGANVLTF. CDR3 nucleotides: TGTGCCAGCAGCGTAAAAGGGACAGGGGATTTCTCTGGGGCCAACGTCCTGACTTTC. This sequence joins TRBV9 and TRBJ2-6, with 10 nucleotides matching TRBD1. The CDR3 is 19 amino acids. Unmatched junction bases numbered 7, after V lost 1 base and J lost 0 bases. Germline V CDR1 and CDR2: SGDLS, YYNGEE.

The rearrangement joins TRBV5-1 to TRBJ2-3; D perhaps matches TRBD2 (6 bases). Germline CDR1 is SGHRS and CDR2 is YFSETQ. V lost 0 bases to trimming and J lost 2 bases, with 7 bases between them. CDR3 length: 14 residues. CDR3 residues: CASSLGDSTDTQYF. The CDR3 nucleotides read TGCGCCAGCAGCTTGGGGGACTCCACAGATACGCAGTATTTT.

The chain combines TRBV2 with TRBJ1-3; D gene unclear. Trimming took 2 bases from V and 8 from J, leaving 13 bases between them. The germline gives CDR1 SNHLY, CDR2 FYNNEI. This CDR3 contains 14 residues. The CDR3 sequence is CASSELTARDTIYF. CDR3 sequence (DNA): TGTGCCAGCAGTGAACTGACCGCCCGGGACACCATATATTTT.

This chain joins TRBV5-5 and TRBJ2-3; the match to TRBD2 covers 11 bases. There are 15 residues in the CDR3. Losses at the gene ends were 4 bases for V and 4 bases for J; bases not matched to a gene: 5. Germline loops: CDR1 SGHKS, CDR2 YYEKEE (reference sequence). The CDR3 protein is CASSVTSGGSDTQYF. In DNA, the CDR3 is TGTGCCAGCAGCGTCACTAGCGGGGGTTCAGATACGCAGTATTTT.